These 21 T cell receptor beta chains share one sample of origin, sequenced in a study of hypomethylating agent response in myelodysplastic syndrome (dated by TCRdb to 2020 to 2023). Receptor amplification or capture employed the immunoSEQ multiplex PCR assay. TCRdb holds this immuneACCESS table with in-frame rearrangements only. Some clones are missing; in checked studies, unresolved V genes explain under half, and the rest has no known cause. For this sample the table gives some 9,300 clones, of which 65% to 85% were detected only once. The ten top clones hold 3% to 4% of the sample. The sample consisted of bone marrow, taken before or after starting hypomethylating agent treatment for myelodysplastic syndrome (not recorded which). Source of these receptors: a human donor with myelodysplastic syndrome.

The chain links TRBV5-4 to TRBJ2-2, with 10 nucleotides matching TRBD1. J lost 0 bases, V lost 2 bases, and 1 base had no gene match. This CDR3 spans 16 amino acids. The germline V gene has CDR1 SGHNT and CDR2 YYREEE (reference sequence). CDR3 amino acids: CASSFGQGANTGELFF. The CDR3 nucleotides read TGTGCCAGCAGCTTCGGACAGGGGGCGAACACCGGGGAGCTGTTTTTT.

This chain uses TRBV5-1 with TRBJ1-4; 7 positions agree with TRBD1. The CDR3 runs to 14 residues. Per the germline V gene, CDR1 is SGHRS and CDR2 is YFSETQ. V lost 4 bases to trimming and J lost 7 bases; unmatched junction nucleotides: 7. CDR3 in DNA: TGCGCCAGCAGCCTCCAGGGGGATGGTGAAAAACTGTTTTTT. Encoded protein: CASSLQGDGEKLFF.

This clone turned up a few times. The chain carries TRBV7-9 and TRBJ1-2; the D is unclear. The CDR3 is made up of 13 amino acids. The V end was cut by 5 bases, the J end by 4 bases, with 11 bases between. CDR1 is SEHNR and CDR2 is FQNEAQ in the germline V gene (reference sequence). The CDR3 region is CASSKDGSYGYTF. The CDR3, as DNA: TGTGCCAGCAGCAAGGACGGCTCCTATGGCTACACCTTC.

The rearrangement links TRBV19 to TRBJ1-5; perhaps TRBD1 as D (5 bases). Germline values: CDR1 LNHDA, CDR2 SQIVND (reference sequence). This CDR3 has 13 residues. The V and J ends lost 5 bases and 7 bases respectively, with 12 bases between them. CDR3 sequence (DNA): TGTGCCAGTAGTGTCCAGGGTTTACAGCCCCAGCATTTT. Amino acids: CASSVQGLQPQHF.

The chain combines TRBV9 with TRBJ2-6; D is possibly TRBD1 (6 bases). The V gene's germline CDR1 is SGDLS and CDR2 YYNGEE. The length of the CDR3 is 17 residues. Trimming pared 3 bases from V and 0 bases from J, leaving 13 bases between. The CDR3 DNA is TGTGCCAGCAGCGCGGGACACCGGAACTCTGGGGCCAACGTCCTGACTTTC. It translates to CASSAGHRNSGANVLTF.

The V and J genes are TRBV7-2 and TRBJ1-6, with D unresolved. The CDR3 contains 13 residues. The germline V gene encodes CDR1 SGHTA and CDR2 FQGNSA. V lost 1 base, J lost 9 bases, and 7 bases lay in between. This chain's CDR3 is CASSLGRTSPLHF. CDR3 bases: TGTGCCAGCAGCTTAGGACGGACTTCACCCCTCCACTTT.

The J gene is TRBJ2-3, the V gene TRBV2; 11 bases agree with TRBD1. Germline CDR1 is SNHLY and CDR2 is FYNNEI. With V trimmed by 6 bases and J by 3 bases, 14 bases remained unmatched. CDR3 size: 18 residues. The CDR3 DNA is TGTGCCAGCAGCCCCGGGACAGGGGGGTTCTGGAAGACAGATACGCAGTATTTT. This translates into CASSPGTGGFWKTDTQYF.

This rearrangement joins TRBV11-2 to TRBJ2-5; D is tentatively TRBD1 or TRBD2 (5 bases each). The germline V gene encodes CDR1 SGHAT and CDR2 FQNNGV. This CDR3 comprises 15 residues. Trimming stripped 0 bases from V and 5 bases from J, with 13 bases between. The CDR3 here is CASSLEGVPLETQYF. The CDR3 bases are TGTGCCAGCAGCTTAGAGGGGGTTCCCTTGGAGACCCAGTACTTC. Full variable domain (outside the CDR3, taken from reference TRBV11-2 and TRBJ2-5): EAGVAQSPRYKIIEKRQSVAFWCNPISGHATLYWYQQILGQGPKLLIQFQNNGVVDDSQLPKDRFSAERLKGVDSTLKIQPAKLEDSAVYLCASSLEGVPLETQYFGPGTRLLVL.

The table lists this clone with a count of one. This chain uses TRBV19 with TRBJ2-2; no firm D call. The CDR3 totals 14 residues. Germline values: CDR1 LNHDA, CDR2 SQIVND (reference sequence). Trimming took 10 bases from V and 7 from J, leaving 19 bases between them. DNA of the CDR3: TGTGCCACCCAACCTCTCCTAGAACACGGGGAGCTGTTTTTT. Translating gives CATQPLLEHGELFF.

CDR3 DNA sequence: TGTGCCAGTAGTATAGGAGGAGGGGCAAACACCGGGGAGCTGTTTTTT. This codes for CASSIGGGANTGELFF. This chain joins TRBV19 and TRBJ2-2, with D possibly matching TRBD2 (6 bases). The ends were cut back, 1 base at V and 2 bases at J, with 11 bases in the middle. CDR1 is LNHDA and CDR2 is SQIVND in the germline V gene (reference sequence). The CDR3 consists of 16 residues.

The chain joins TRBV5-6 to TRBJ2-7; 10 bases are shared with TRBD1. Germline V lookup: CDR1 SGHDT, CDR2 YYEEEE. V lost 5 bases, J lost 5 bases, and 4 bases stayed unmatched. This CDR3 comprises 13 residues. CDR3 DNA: TGTGCCAGCAGACGACAGGGGGCCCACGAGCAGTACTTC. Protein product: CASRRQGAHEQYF.

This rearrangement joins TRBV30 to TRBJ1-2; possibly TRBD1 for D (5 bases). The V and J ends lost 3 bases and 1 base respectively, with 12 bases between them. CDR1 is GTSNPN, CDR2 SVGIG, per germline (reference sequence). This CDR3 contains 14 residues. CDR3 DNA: TGTGCCTGGAGAGGGACGGAGAATAACTATGGCTACACCTTC. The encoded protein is CAWRGTENNYGYTF.

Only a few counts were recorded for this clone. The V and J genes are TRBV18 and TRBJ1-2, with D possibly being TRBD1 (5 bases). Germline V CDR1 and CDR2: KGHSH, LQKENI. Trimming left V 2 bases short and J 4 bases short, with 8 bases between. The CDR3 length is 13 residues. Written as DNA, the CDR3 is TGTGCCAGCTCACCAGGGGCTCGCTATGGCTACACCTTC. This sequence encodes CASSPGARYGYTF.

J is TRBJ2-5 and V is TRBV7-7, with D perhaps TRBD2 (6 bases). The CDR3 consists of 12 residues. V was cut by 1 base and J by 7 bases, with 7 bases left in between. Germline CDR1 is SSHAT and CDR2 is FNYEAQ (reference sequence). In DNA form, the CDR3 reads TGTGCCAGCAGCTTAGATAGCGGGACCCAGTACTTC. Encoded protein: CASSLDSGTQYF.

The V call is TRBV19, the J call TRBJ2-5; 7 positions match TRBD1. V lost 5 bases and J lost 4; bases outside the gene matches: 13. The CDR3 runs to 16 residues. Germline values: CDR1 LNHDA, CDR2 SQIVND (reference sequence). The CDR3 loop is CASSDSGTVVRETQYF. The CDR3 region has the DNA TGTGCCAGTAGTGACTCCGGGACAGTAGTGCGAGAGACCCAGTACTTC.

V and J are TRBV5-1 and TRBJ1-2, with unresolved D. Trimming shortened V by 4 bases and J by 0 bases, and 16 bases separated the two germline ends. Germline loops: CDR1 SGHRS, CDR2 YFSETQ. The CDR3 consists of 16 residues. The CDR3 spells CASSIRPAAANYGYTF. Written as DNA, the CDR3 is TGCGCCAGCAGCATTCGACCGGCCGCGGCTAACTATGGCTACACCTTC.

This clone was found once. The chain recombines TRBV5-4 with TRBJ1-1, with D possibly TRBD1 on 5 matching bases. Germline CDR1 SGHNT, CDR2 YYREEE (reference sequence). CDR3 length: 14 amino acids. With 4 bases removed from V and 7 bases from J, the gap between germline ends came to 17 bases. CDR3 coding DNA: TGTGCCAGCAGCCCCGAGACAGCCCCTATTGAAGCTTTCTTT. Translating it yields CASSPETAPIEAFF.

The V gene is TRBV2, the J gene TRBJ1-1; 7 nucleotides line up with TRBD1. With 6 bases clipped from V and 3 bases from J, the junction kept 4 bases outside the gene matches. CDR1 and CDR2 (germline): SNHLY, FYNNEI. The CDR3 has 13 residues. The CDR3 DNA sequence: TGTGCCAGCAGCTCCGACAGGGACACTGAAGCTTTCTTT. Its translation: CASSSDRDTEAFF.

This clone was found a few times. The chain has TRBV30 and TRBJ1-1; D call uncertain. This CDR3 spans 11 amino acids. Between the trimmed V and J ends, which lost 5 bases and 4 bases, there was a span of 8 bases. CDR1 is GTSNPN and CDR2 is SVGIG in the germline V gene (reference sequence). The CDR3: CAWEEGTEAFF. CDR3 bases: TGTGCCTGGGAAGAAGGCACTGAAGCTTTCTTT.

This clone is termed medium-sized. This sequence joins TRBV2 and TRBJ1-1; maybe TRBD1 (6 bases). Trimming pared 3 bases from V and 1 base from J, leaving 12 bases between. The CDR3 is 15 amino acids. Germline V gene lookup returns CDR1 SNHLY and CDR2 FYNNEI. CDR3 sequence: CASSEAGDWNTEAFF. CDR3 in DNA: TGTGCCAGCAGTGAGGCAGGGGATTGGAACACTGAAGCTTTCTTT.

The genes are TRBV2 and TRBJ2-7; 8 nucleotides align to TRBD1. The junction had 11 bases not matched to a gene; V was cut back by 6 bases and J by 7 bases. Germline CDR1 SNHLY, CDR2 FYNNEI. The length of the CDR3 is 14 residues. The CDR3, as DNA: TGTGCCAGCAGGGCCGACCGACAGGGGAGAGAGCAGTACTTC. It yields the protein CASRADRQGREQYF.